This T cell receptor beta chain was documented in a study of metastatic and nonmetastatic thyroid tumors. Across the whole study: Repertoires were compared across blood and tumor or nodule tissue from malignant and benign thyroid patients. Overall study findings and caveats: It was reported that TCR beta diversity was significantly higher in malignant thyroid tumors than benign nodules, in blood and tumor.

Patients underwent thyroid surgery, and none had received any treatment before it. Using MiXCR, TCRdb reanalyzed the PCR reads. The data show over 20,000 clones, more than 15% seen once. This clone was observed a few times. Its specificity is unknown. CDR1 is MDHEN, CDR2 SYDVKM, per germline. The CDR3 sequence is 17 residues long. V shed 7 bases and J shed 4 bases, with 23 bases lying between them. This receptor was taken from a female donor with papillary thyroid cancer or a benign thyroid nodule (not recorded which). Some clones in this sample may be carry-over from other donors' samples. The specimen was blood. This chain uses TRBV28 with TRBJ2-1, with D possibly matching TRBD2 (7 bases). This chain's CDR3 is CASNRGEIAGLYNEQFF. CDR3 sequence (DNA): TGTGCCAGCAATAGGGGGGAAATAGCGGGCCTGTACAATGAGCAGTTCTTC.